This T cell receptor beta chain originates from a study of cytomegalovirus exposure and HLA in healthy donors. V was clipped by 7 bases and J by 9 bases; unmatched bases: 11. Germline assignment: CDR1 MRHNA and CDR2 SNTAGT. The CDR3 covers 14 residues. Use of 60 Vbeta and 13 Jbeta primers characterized the PCR. Here immunoSEQ multiplex PCR was the method, and the copy in TCRdb shows in-frame clones only, minus some. This repertoire shows about 200,000 clones, roughly 84% found once; its top ten account for approximately 0.71%. The study, taken as a whole, reports: Most subjects had HLA-A and HLA-B alleles reportedly predicted accurately by TCR beta sequences.

This clone was counted a single time. Its specificity is unknown. The V call is TRBV6-4, the J call TRBJ2-1; 8 nucleotides agree with TRBD1. The sample was PBMCs. This TCR came from a boy aged 2-15 years in good health and CMV-seronegative. The CDR3 protein is CASTPGQGAVEQFF. The DNA for the CDR3 is TGTGCCAGCACCCCTGGGCAGGGGGCCGTTGAGCAGTTCTTC.